What follows are 32 T cell receptor beta chains derived from one specimen sequenced in a study of T cells in Graves' hyperthyroidism and ophthalmopathy. Researchers amplified the TCR beta CDR3 regions from RNA transcripts. With the HTBI primer set, the TCR CDR3 went through a first round of RT-PCR. TCRdb re-derived calls from the multiplex PCR reads in MiXCR, one entry per CDR3 protein. Here the sample spans about 600,000 distinct CDR3 sequences, about 14% being singletons. Sequencing was carried out using blood. The receptor source for this set is a woman under 30 with Graves' ophthalmopathy.

This clonotype was picked up many times. This CDR3 reads CASSHYQGSTEAFF. The CDR3 DNA sequence: TGTGCCAGCAGTCACTACCAGGGTTCTACTGAAGCTTTCTTT. V gene TRBV7-8 combines with J gene TRBJ1-1; TRBD1 might be the D (5 bases). There are 14 residues in the CDR3. Germline CDR1 is SGHVS and CDR2 is FQNEAQ. V was cut by 6 bases and J by 5 bases, with 16 bases left in between.

This clonotype was detected only a few times. V and J are TRBV29-1 and TRBJ2-6; D not resolved. V gave up 0 bases and J gave up 0 bases, with 9 bases separating them. There are 16 residues in the CDR3. Germline-derived CDR1 and CDR2 are SQVTM and ANQGSEA. The CDR3, as DNA: TGCAGCGTTGAAGACTTCTCTCGCTCTGGGGCCAACGTCCTGACTTTC. This codes for CSVEDFSRSGANVLTF. Using reference TRBV29-1 and TRBJ2-6 for the parts outside the CDR3, the full variable domain is SAVISQKPSRDICQRGTSLTIQCQVDSQVTMMFWYRQQPGQSLTLIATANQGSEATYESGFVIDKFPISRPNLTFSTLTVSNMSPEDSSIYLCSVEDFSRSGANVLTFGAGSRLTVL.

The chain combines TRBV20-1 with TRBJ1-6; tentative D call: TRBD1 (5 bases). Per the germline V gene, CDR1 is DFQATT and CDR2 is SNEGSKA (reference sequence). V lost 0 bases, J lost 8 bases, and 17 bases lay in between. This CDR3 region has 16 residues. DNA for the CDR3: TGCAGTGCTAGAGATCGGGCGAGGGGAACTGATTCACCCCTCCACTTT. Its translation: CSARDRARGTDSPLHF.

This clonotype occurred a few times. The chain couples TRBV4-2 to TRBJ2-3, with no clear D. CDR3 length: 16 amino acids. Trimming removed 1 base from V and 0 bases from J, with 11 bases in between. The germline V gene encodes CDR1 LGHNA and CDR2 YNFKEQ. The CDR3 DNA reads TGTGCCAGCAGCCAAGTTTACCCCCCGAGCACAGATACGCAGTATTTT. Amino acids: CASSQVYPPSTDTQYF.

This clonotype occurred many times. The chain links TRBV7-8 to TRBJ2-2; 11 positions match TRBD2. After removal of 7 bases from V and 5 bases from J, the junction contained 21 bases not matched to a gene. CDR1 and CDR2 from the germline V gene are SGHVS and FQNEAQ. The CDR3 runs to 20 residues. The DNA for the CDR3 is TGTGCCAGCAACCCCCGTCGATGGGTAGCGGGAGGGCCGGGAACCGGGGAGCTGTTTTTT. Its translation: CASNPRRWVAGGPGTGELFF.

In this sample, this clonotype turned up a few times. This sequence joins TRBV28 and TRBJ1-1; TRBD1 matches 9 bases. Germline V gene data show CDR1 as MDHEN and CDR2 as SYDVKM. CDR3 length: 15 amino acids. V was pared by 2 bases and J by 3 bases, with 4 bases of the junction left unmatched. The CDR3 reads CASSLGTGIYTEAFF. The DNA for the CDR3 is TGTGCCAGCAGTTTAGGGACAGGGATATACACTGAAGCTTTCTTT.

A few counts support this clonotype. For the CDR3, the DNA is TGCGCCAGCAGCCAAGAACTAGCGGGAGCGTTTGGAGAGACCCAGTACTTC. Translation gives CASSQELAGAFGETQYF. The chain uses TRBV4-1 and TRBJ2-5, with 11 nucleotides matching TRBD2. The CDR3 has 17 residues. Germline lookup yields CDR1 MGHRA and CDR2 YSYEKL. V trimming: 0 bases; J trimming: 4 bases; junction bases outside the gene matches: 7.

J is TRBJ1-1 and V is TRBV6-1, with D perhaps TRBD1 (6 bases). Trimming left V 5 bases short and J 4 bases short, with 20 bases between. The V gene's germline CDR1 is MNHNS and CDR2 SASEGT. The CDR3 runs 16 residues. The CDR3 nucleotides read TGTGCCAGCAGTCGCGGGACACCCATGGCGGGCACTGAAGCTTTCTTT. This gives the protein CASSRGTPMAGTEAFF.

This clonotype was seen ten or more times. The chain uses TRBV6-1 and TRBJ1-5; D may be TRBD1 (6 bases). From germline, CDR1 is MNHNS and CDR2 SASEGT. With 6 bases removed from V and 4 bases from J, the gap between germline ends came to 10 bases. This CDR3 is 13 amino acids long. In DNA form, the CDR3 reads TGTGCCAGCAGCGGACAGTCGAATCAGCCCCAGCATTTT. As protein: CASSGQSNQPQHF.

This clonotype was counted between two and nine times. The V and J genes are TRBV6-1 and TRBJ2-2; no clear D gene. Trimming pared 11 bases from V and 6 bases from J, leaving 4 bases between. Germline V gives CDR1 MNHNS, CDR2 SASEGT. CDR3 size: 9 residues. This CDR3 reads CALSGELFF. The CDR3 DNA sequence: TGTGCCCTATCCGGGGAGCTGTTTTTT.

Many counts were recorded for this clonotype. V is TRBV29-1 and J is TRBJ2-5, with D perhaps matching TRBD1 or TRBD2 (5 bases each). This CDR3 contains 11 residues. Per germline, CDR1 SQVTM and CDR2 ANQGSEA. The V gene lost 6 bases and the J gene lost 4 bases, with 9 bases spanning the gap. CDR3 DNA: TGCAGCGTGACTACAGGAGAGACCCAGTACTTC. Translated, it gives CSVTTGETQYF.

This clonotype occurred a few times. Germline is not matched at one junction end, which may reflect a read error. The V gene is TRBV12-5, the J gene TRBJ2-5; possible D gene TRBD2, 6 bases. Germline V gene lookup returns CDR1 LGHNT and CDR2 FRNRAP. The CDR3 runs to 11 residues. The CDR3 coding sequence is TGTGCTAGTGGTCCAGGGACTCAACCAGACTTC. Translation gives CASGPGTQPDF.

Concerning this clonotype itself: The junction and the germline gene differ at one end; a read error may be behind it. As DNA, the CDR3 is TGTGCTAGCAGCTTAGGTGGAGGGACAGGGGCAGAGACCCAGTACTTC. Residues: CASSLGGGTGAETQYF. The chain carries TRBV7-7 and TRBJ2-5; 10 bases line up with TRBD1. Per the germline V gene, CDR1 is SSHAT and CDR2 is FNYEAQ (reference sequence). The CDR3 is made up of 16 amino acids.

This clonotype has more than one count but fewer than ten. The gene calls are TRBV10-3 and TRBJ1-4; D gene ambiguous. With 0 bases removed from V and 0 bases from J, the gap between germline ends came to 11 bases. The CDR3 totals 17 residues. The germline V gene has CDR1 ENHRY and CDR2 SYGVKD. The CDR3: CAISESVSLTTNEKLFF. CDR3 sequence (DNA): TGTGCCATCAGTGAGTCGGTCAGCTTAACAACTAATGAAAAACTGTTTTTT.

This clonotype was counted only a few times. The V and J genes are TRBV5-6 and TRBJ1-1; D call uncertain. The CDR3 extends over 14 amino acids. The germline V and J ends were trimmed by 5 bases and 1 base, with 12 bases remaining between them. In germline, CDR1 is SGHDT, CDR2 YYEEEE. The CDR3 bases are TGTGCCAGCAGGGCCCCGGCCGCGAACACTGAAGCTTTCTTT. Its translation is CASRAPAANTEAFF.

The sample holds many counts of this clonotype. The rearrangement uses TRBV20-1 and TRBJ1-5; no firm D call. The V gene lost 0 bases and the J gene lost 5 bases, with 17 bases spanning the gap. CDR1 is DFQATT and CDR2 is SNEGSKA in the germline V gene (reference sequence). The CDR3 is made up of 16 amino acids. The CDR3 is CSARDWSEGIHQPQHF. As DNA, the CDR3 is TGCAGTGCTAGAGATTGGAGTGAAGGAATCCATCAGCCCCAGCATTTT.

This sequence joins TRBV27 and TRBJ2-1; D gene uncertain. TRBJ2-7 matches the DNA end more closely, so the J call is doubtful. Germline V gene lookup returns CDR1 MNHEY and CDR2 SMNVEV (reference sequence). This CDR3 region has 13 residues. The CDR3 DNA follows: TGTGCCAGCAGTCTCGGGCTAAACAATGAGCAGTACTTC. It encodes CASSLGLNNEQYF.

Worth noting for this clonotype: A clone one base away is much larger, so this may be a read error. This CDR3 fails to terminate in the conserved phenylalanine or tryptophan, so it likely reflects a read error. This chain connects TRBV12-3 or TRBV12-4 to TRBJ1-1; the match to TRBD1 covers 8 bases. This CDR3 spans 14 amino acids. J gave up 4 bases and V 4 bases, and 5 bases lay outside the gene matches. The chain's CDR3 is CASSSQGGSTEAFL. CDR3 DNA: TGTGCCAGCAGTTCACAGGGGGGTAGCACTGAAGCTTTCCTT.

This sequence joins TRBV3-1 and TRBJ2-3, with no clear D. Germline V CDR1 and CDR2: LGHDT, YNNKEL (reference sequence). The ends were cut back, 0 bases at V and 3 bases at J, with 7 bases in the middle. The CDR3 has 14 amino acids. The CDR3 nucleotides read TGTGCCAGCAGCCAAGAGTTGGTAACAGATACGCAGTATTTT. Encoded protein: CASSQELVTDTQYF.

This clonotype has at least ten counts. V gene TRBV28 combines with J gene TRBJ2-2; 8 bases align to TRBD2. The V gene's germline CDR1 is MDHEN and CDR2 SYDVKM. The CDR3 contains 15 residues. Trimming took 7 bases from V and 1 from J; bases not matched to a gene: 5. CDR3 in DNA: TGTGCCAGCATCCATAGCGGGGTGAACACCGGGGAGCTGTTTTTT. Translating it yields CASIHSGVNTGELFF.

The table lists this clonotype with a few counts. The chain carries TRBV6-1 and TRBJ2-1; the D gene is possibly TRBD1 (6 bases). This CDR3 is built from 15 residues. The germline CDR1 and CDR2 sequences are MNHNS and SASEGT. V lost 8 bases, J lost 6 bases, and 20 bases lay in between. CDR3 in amino acids: CASRQVPLDPNEQFF. CDR3 nucleotide sequence: TGTGCCAGCCGACAGGTCCCTTTGGATCCCAATGAGCAGTTCTTC.

This clonotype was seen ten or more times. The chain carries TRBV30 and TRBJ2-1; 10 positions match TRBD2. V trimming: 8 bases; J trimming: 5 bases; junction bases outside the gene matches: 6. This CDR3 has 13 amino acids. CDR1 and CDR2 (germline): GTSNPN, SVGIG (reference sequence). CDR3 in DNA: TGTGCCGGATTTAGCGGGGGGAACAATGAGCAGTTCTTC. The encoded protein is CAGFSGGNNEQFF.

As to this clonotype: A much larger clone is a single base away; this may be a read error. The chain recombines TRBV2 with TRBJ2-5, with D unresolved. Germline CDR1 and CDR2: SNHLY and FYNNEI. The CDR3 length is 14 residues. The CDR3 nucleotides are TGTGCCGGCAGTGAAGCAATAGTGGGAGAGACCCAGTACTTC. This encodes CAGSEAIVGETQYF.

This chain joins TRBV6-1 and TRBJ2-5; TRBD2 matches 12 bases. Germline V gene sequence: CDR1 MNHNS, CDR2 SASEGT. The CDR3 is 15 amino acids. J gave up 4 bases and V 4 bases, and 4 bases lay outside the gene matches. CDR3 amino acids: CASSGLAGGGETQYF. The CDR3 bases are TGTGCCAGCAGTGGGCTAGCGGGAGGGGGAGAGACCCAGTACTTC.

This clonotype has at least ten counts. The chain uses TRBV7-2 and TRBJ1-2; D gene uncertain. Trimming left V 7 bases short and J 3 bases short, with 9 bases between. Germline V gene lookup returns CDR1 SGHTA and CDR2 FQGNSA. This CDR3 contains 12 residues. The CDR3 loop reads CASTRRDYGYTF. The CDR3 DNA sequence: TGTGCCAGCACCCGTCGGGACTATGGCTACACCTTC. Combining the CDR3 with reference TRBV7-2 and TRBJ1-2 gives the whole variable domain GAGVSQSPSNKVTEKGKDVELRCDPISGHTALYWYRQSLGQGLEFLIYFQGNSAPDKSGLPSDRFSAERTGGSVSTLTIQRTQQEDSAVYLCASTRRDYGYTFGSGTRLTVV.

The table lists this clonotype with a few counts. The genes are TRBV30 and TRBJ2-7; no clear D. The CDR3 contains 17 residues. Germline CDR1 GTSNPN, CDR2 SVGIG (reference sequence). The V end was cut by 0 bases, the J end by 0 bases, with 18 bases between. The CDR3 here is CAWSVGFKRRVSYEQYF. CDR3 nucleotides: TGTGCCTGGAGTGTCGGTTTTAAGAGAAGAGTCTCCTACGAGCAGTACTTC.

This clonotype was counted many times. The chain combines TRBV28 with TRBJ1-4; no firm D call. Trimming took 1 base from V and 4 from J, leaving 7 bases between them. Germline CDR1 MDHEN, CDR2 SYDVKM. This CDR3 region has 14 residues. This chain's CDR3 is CASSLSASNEKLFF. CDR3 bases: TGTGCCAGCAGTTTATCCGCCAGTAATGAAAAACTGTTTTTT.

The rearrangement joins TRBV3-1 to TRBJ2-5; tentative D call: TRBD2 (5 bases). This CDR3 spans 15 amino acids. Germline V gene lookup returns CDR1 LGHDT and CDR2 YNNKEL (reference sequence). Trimming removed 0 bases from V and 4 bases from J, with 12 bases in between. The CDR3 bases are TGTGCCAGCAGCCAAGATCCGGCAGAGGGAGAGACCCAGTACTTC. Its translation is CASSQDPAEGETQYF.

In this sample, this clonotype turned up many times. The chain employs TRBV6-1 and TRBJ2-3, with D possibly called TRBD1 or TRBD2 (5 bases each). The V and J ends lost 5 bases and 6 bases respectively, with 12 bases between them. This CDR3 is built from 13 residues. In germline, CDR1 is MNHNS, CDR2 SASEGT. The CDR3 loop reads CASSRRGEDTQYF. In DNA, the CDR3 is TGTGCCAGCAGTCGCCGGGGCGAGGATACGCAGTATTTT.

Here the CDR3 reads CAWSVWTRKLNEQFF. In DNA, the CDR3 is TGTGCCTGGAGTGTATGGACTAGGAAGCTGAATGAGCAGTTCTTC. V is TRBV30 and J is TRBJ2-1; TRBD2 matches 7 bases. The CDR3 sequence is 15 residues long. The V gene end was trimmed by 0 bases and the J gene end by 7 bases; junction bases not matched to a gene: 9. CDR1 and CDR2 from the germline V gene are GTSNPN and SVGIG (reference sequence).

The J gene is TRBJ1-2, the V gene TRBV5-1, with D possibly being TRBD1 (6 bases). V was cut by 4 bases and J by 7 bases, with 20 bases left in between. Germline CDR1 is SGHRS and CDR2 is YFSETQ. The CDR3 is made up of 15 amino acids. The CDR3 DNA is TGCGCCAGCAGCACGACAGGTCGCTTGGGATCTGGCTACACCTTC. Amino acids: CASSTTGRLGSGYTF.

The V gene is TRBV7-9, the J gene TRBJ2-7; the D gene is possibly TRBD1 (5 bases). Trimming took off 6 bases at V and 3 bases at J, with 12 bases between the two ends. The CDR3 contains 13 residues. CDR1 and CDR2 (germline): SEHNR, FQNEAQ (reference sequence). The CDR3 DNA is TGTGCCAGCAGTGTGCAGGGCCGCTACGAGCAGTACTTC. Translated: CASSVQGRYEQYF.